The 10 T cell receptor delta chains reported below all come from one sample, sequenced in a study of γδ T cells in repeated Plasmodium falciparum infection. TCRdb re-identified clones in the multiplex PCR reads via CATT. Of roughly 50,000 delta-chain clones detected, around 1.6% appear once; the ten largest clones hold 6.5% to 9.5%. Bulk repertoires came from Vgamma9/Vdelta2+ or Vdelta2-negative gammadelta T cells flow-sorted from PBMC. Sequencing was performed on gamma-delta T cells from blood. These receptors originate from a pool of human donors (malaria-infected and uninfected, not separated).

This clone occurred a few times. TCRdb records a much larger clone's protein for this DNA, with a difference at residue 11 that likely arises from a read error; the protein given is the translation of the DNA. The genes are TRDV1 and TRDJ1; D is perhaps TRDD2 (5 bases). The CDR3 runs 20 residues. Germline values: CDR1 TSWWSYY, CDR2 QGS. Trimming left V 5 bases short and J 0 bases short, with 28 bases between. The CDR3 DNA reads TGTGCTCTTGGGCCTTTCCTCTCCTCCGTATGGGTTTCTTACACCGATAAACTCATCTTT. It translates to CALGPFLSSVWVSYTDKLIF.

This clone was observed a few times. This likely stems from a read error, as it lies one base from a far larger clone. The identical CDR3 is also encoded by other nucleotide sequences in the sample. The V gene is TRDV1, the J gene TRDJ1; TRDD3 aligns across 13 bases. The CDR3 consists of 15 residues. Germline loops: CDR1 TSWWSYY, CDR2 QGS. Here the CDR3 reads CALGDCTGGYEKLIF. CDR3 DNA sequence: TGTGCTCTTGGGGACTGCACTGGGGGATACGAGAAACTCATCTTC.

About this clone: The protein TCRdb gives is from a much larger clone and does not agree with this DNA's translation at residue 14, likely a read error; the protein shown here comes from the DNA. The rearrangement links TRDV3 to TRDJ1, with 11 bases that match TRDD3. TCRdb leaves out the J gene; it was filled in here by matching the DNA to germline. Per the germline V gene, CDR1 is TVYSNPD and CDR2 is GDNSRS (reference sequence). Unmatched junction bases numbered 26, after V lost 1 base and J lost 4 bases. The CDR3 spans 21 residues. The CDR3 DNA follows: TGTGCCTTTACTCCTCTCAATGGGATGGGGGATACGCGGGGCGGTTTCGATAAACTCATCTTT. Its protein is CAFTPLNGMGDTRGGFDKLIF.

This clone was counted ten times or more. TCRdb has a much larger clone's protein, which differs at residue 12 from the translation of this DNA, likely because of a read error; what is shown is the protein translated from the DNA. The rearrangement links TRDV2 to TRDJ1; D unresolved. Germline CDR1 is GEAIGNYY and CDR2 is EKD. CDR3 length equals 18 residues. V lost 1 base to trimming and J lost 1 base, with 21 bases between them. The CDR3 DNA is TGTGCCTGTGACACGAAGTACTACCAGCCGATGTGCACCGATAAACTCATCTTT. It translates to CACDTKYYQPMCTDKLIF.

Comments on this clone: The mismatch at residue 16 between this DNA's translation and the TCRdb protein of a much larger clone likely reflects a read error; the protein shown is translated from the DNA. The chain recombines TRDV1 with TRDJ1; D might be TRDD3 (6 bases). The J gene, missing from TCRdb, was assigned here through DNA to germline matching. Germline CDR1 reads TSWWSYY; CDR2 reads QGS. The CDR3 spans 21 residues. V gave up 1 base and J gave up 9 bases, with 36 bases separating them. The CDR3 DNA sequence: TGTGCTCTTGGGGAACGGGGGGGCCCTACTTATACTGGTTATATCTCTGGGGAACTCATCTTT. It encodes CALGERGGPTYTGYISGELIF.

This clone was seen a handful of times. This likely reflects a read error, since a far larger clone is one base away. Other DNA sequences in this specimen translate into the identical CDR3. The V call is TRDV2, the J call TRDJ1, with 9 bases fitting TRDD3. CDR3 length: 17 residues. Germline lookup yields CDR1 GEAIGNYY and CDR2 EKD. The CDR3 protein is CACDILGDKGYTDKLIF. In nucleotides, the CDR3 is TGTGCCTGTGACATACTGGGGGACAAAGGTTACACCGATAAACTCATCTTC.

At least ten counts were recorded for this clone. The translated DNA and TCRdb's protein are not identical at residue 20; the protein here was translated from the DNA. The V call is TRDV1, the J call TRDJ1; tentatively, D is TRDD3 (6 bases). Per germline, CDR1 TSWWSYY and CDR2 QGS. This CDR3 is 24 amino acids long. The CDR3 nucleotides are TGTGCTCTTGGGGAACTAGGATTGCCTTTGAACTCCCTTAGTCTTGGGGATCACTCCACTAAAATCATCTTT. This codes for CALGELGLPLNSLSLGDHSTKIIF.

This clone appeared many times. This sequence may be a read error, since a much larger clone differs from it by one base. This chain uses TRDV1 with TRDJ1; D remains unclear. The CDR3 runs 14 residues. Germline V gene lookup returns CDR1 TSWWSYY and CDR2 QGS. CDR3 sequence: CALVEPDPLLKLIF. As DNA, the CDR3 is TGTGCTCTTGTGGAACCGGATCCTTTGCTGAAACTCATCTTT.

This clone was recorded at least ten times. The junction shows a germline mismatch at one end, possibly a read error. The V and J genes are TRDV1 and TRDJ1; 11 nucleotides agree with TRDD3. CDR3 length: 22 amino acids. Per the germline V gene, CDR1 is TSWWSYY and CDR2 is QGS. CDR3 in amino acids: CALRDLSSYGLLGDRNTDKLIF. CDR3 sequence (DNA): TGTGCTCTTAGGGACCTTTCCTCCTACGGGTTACTGGGGGATAGGAACACCGATAAACTCATCTTT.

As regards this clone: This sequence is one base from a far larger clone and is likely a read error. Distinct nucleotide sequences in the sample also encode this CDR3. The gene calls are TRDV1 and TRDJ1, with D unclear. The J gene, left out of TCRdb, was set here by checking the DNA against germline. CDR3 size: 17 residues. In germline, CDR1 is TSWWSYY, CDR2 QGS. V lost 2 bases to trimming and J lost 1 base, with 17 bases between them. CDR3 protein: CALGETGLLLCTDKLIF. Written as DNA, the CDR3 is TGTGCTCTTGGGGAAACGGGTCTTCTGCTGTGCACCGATAAACTCATCTTT.